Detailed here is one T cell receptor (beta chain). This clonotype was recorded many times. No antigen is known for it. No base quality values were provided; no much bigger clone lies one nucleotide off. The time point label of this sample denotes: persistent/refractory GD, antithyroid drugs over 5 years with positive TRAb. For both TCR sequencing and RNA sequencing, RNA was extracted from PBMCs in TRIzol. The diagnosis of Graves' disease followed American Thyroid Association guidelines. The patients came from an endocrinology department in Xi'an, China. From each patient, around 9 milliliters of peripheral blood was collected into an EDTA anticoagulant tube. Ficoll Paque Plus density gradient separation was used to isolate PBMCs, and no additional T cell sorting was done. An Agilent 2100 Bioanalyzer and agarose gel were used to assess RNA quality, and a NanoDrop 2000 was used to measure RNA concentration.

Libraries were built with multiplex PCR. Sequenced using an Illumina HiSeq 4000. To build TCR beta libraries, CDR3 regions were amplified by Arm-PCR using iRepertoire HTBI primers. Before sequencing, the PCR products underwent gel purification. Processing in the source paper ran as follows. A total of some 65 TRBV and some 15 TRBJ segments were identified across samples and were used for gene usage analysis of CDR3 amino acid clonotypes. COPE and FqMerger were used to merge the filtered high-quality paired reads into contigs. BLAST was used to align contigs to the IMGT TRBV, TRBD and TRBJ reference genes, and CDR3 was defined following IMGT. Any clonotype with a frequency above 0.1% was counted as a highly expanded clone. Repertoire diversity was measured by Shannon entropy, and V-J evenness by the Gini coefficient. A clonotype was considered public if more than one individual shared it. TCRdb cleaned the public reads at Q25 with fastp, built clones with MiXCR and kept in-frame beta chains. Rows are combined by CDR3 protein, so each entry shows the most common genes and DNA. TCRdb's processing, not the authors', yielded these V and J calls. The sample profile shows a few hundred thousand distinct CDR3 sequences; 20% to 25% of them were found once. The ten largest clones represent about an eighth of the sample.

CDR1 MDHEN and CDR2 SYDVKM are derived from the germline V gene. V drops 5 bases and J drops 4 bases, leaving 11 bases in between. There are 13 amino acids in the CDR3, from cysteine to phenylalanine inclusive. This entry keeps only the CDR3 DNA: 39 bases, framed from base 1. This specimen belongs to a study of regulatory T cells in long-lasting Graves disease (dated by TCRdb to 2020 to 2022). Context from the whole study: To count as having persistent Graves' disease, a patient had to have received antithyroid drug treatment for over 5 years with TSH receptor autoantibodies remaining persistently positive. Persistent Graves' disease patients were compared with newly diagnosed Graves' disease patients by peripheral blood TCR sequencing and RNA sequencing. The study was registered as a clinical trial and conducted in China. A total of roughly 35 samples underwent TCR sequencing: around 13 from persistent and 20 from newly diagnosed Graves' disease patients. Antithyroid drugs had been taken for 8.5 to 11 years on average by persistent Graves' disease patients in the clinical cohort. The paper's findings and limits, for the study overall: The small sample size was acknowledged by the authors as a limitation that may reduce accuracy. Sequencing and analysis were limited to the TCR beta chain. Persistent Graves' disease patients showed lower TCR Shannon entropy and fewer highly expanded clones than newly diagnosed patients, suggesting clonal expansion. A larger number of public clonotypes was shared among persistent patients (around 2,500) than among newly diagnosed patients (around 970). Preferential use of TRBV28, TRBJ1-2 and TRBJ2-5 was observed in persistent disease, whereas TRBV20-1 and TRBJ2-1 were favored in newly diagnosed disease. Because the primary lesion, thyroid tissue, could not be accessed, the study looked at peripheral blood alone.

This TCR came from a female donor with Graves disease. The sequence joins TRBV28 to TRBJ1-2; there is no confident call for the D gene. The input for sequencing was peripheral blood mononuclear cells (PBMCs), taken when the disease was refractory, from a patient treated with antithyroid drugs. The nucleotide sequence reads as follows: TGTGCCAGCAGTCTAGCGGTCCCCTATGGCTACACCTTC. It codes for CASSLAVPYGYTF.